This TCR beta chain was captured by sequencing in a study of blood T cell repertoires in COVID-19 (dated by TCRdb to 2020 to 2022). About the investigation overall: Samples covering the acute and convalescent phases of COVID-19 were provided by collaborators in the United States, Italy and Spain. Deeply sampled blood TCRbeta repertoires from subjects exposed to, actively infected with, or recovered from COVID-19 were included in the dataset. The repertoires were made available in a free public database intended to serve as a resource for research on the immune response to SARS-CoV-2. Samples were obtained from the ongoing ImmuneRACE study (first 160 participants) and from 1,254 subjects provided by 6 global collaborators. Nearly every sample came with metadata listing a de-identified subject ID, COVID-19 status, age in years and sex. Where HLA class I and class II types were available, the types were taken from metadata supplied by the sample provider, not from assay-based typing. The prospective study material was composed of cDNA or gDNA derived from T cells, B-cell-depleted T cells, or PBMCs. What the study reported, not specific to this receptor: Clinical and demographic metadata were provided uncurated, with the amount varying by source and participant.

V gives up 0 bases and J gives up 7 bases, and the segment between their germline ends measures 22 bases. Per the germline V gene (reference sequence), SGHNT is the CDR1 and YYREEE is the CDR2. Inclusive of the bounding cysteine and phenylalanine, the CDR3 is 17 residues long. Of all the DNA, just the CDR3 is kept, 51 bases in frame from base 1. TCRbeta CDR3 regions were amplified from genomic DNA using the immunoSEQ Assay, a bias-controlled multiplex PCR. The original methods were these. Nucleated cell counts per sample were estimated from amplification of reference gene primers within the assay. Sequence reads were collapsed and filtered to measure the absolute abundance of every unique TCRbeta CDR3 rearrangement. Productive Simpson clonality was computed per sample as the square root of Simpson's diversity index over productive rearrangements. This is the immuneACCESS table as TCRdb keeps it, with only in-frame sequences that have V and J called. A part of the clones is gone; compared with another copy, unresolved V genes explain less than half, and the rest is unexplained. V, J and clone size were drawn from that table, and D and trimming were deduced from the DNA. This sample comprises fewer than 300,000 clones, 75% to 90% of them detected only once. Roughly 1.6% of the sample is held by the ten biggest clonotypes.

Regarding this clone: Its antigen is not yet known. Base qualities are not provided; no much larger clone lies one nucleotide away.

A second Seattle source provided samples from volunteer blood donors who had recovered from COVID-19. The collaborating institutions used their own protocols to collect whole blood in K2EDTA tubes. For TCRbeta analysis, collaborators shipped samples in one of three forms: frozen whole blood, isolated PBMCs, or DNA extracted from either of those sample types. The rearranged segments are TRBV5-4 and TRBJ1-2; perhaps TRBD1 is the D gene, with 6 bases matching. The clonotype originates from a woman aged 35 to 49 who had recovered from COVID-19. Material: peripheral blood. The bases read TGTGCCAGCAGCTTGGGGATACAGGGAAATATAGACTCTGGCTACACCTTC. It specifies CASSLGIQGNIDSGYTF.